A selection of T cell receptor beta chains follows, all from one sample in a study of cytomegalovirus exposure and HLA in healthy donors. The repertoire was sequenced with immunoSEQ multiplex PCR; TCRdb's copy has only in-frame clones and lacks some. This table has 35,000 to 45,000 clones, roughly 63% appearing once. Sequenced: PBMCs. The receptors originated from a man aged 60 to 69 in good health and CMV-seropositive. The CDR3 runs from the conserved cysteine through the conserved F or W. The D gene is left open where the match is weak. A row's size may be missing; if present it is once, few, many or a size class.

J: TRBJ1-5
V: TRBV7-9
D: TRBD1
size: -
CDR3: CASSSGQSNQPQHF
DNA: TGTGCCAGCAGCTCGGGACAGTCCAATCAGCCCCAGCATTTT

J: TRBJ2-1
V: TRBV5-6
D: -
size: -
CDR3: CASSQRDFHNEQFF
DNA: TGTGCCAGCAGCCAACGGGACTTCCACAATGAGCAGTTCTTC

J: TRBJ2-5
V: TRBV19
D: -
size: -
CDR3: CASTPSGGGLTQYF
DNA: TGTGCCAGTACCCCTAGCGGAGGGGGGTTGACCCAGTACTTC

J: TRBJ2-2
V: TRBV6-6
D: TRBD1
size: -
CDR3: CASSYAYRGAGELFF
DNA: TGTGCCAGCAGTTACGCCTACAGGGGCGCCGGGGAGCTGTTTTTT

J: TRBJ2-7
V: TRBV27
D: TRBD1
size: -
CDR3: CASSLAGTVPYEQYF
DNA: TGTGCCAGCAGTTTAGCCGGGACAGTGCCCTACGAGCAGTACTTC

J: TRBJ2-7
V: TRBV6-5
D: TRBD1
size: -
CDR3: CASNRDRGYEQYF
DNA: TGTGCCAGCAACCGGGACAGGGGCTACGAGCAGTACTTC

J: TRBJ1-3
V: TRBV30
D: -
size: -
CDR3: CAWSTNPDKGNTIYF
DNA: TGTGCCTGGAGTACCAACCCGGACAAAGGAAACACCATATATTTT

J: TRBJ2-3
V: TRBV7-3
D: -
size: -
CDR3: CASSFEGVSDTQYF
DNA: TGTGCCAGCAGCTTTGAGGGAGTGTCAGATACGCAGTATTTT

J: TRBJ2-3
V: TRBV29-1
D: TRBD2
size: -
CDR3: CSVPGVSGTTDTQYF
DNA: TGCAGCGTTCCCGGGGTTAGCGGGACCACAGATACGCAGTATTTT

J: TRBJ2-5
V: TRBV30
D: TRBD2
size: few
CDR3: CAWAGTSGRETQYF
DNA: TGTGCCTGGGCTGGGACTAGCGGGAGAGAGACCCAGTACTTC

J: TRBJ2-5
V: TRBV6-6
D: TRBD1
size: -
CDR3: CASSYWDRGVGSQYF
DNA: TGTGCCAGCAGTTACTGGGACAGAGGGGTTGGGTCCCAGTACTTC

J: TRBJ1-4
V: TRBV5-5
D: TRBD1
size: -
CDR3: CASSATRQGASEKLFF
DNA: TGTGCCAGCAGCGCAACGAGACAGGGGGCAAGTGAAAAACTGTTTTTT

J: TRBJ2-5
V: TRBV11-2
D: TRBD1
size: few
CDR3: CASSLGTGGTQETQYF
DNA: TGTGCCAGCAGCTTAGGGACAGGGGGCACTCAAGAGACCCAGTACTTC

J: TRBJ2-7
V: TRBV5-6
D: TRBD1
size: -
CDR3: CASSAAGTGFYEQYF
DNA: TGTGCCAGCAGCGCCGCCGGGACAGGGTTTTACGAGCAGTACTTC

J: TRBJ1-1
V: TRBV5-4
D: -
size: few
CDR3: CASSLGGGRTEAFF
DNA: TGTGCCAGCAGCTTGGGCGGGGGGCGCACTGAAGCTTTCTTT

J: TRBJ2-1
V: TRBV29-1
D: TRBD1
size: medium-sized
CDR3: CSVVPYLGTGTNLPYNEQFF
DNA: TGCAGCGTTGTGCCCTACCTCGGGACAGGGACCAATTTGCCCTACAATGAGCAGTTCTTC

J: TRBJ2-1
V: TRBV5-6
D: TRBD2
size: -
CDR3: CASSLYSGSVEQFF
DNA: TGTGCCAGCAGCTTGTATAGCGGGAGCGTTGAGCAGTTCTTC

J: TRBJ2-1
V: TRBV9
D: TRBD2
size: -
CDR3: CASKTSGRFYNEQFF
DNA: TGTGCCAGCAAGACTAGCGGGAGATTCTACAATGAGCAGTTCTTC

J: TRBJ1-2
V: TRBV27
D: TRBD1
size: few
CDR3: CASSSGTGVNYGYTF
DNA: TGTGCCAGCAGTAGCGGGACAGGGGTTAACTATGGCTACACCTTC

J: TRBJ2-7
V: TRBV6-5
D: -
size: -
CDR3: CASSNRMSYEQYF
DNA: TGTGCCAGCAGCAACAGAATGAGCTACGAGCAGTACTTC

J: TRBJ2-6
V: TRBV7-2
D: -
size: -
CDR3: CASSLTSGANVLTF
DNA: TGTGCCAGCAGCTTAACTTCTGGGGCCAACGTCCTGACTTTC

J: TRBJ2-5
V: TRBV5-4
D: TRBD2
size: -
CDR3: CASSLVGWEGETQYF
DNA: TGTGCCAGCAGCTTGGTTGGCTGGGAGGGAGAGACCCAGTACTTC

J: TRBJ1-5
V: TRBV19
D: TRBD1
size: -
CDR3: CASSRWGQGRDQPQHF
DNA: TGTGCCAGTAGTAGGTGGGGACAGGGAAGGGATCAGCCCCAGCATTTT

J: TRBJ1-5
V: TRBV7-9
D: -
size: -
CDR3: CASSLSGGEQPQHF
DNA: TGTGCCAGCAGCCTCTCCGGGGGAGAACAGCCCCAGCATTTT

J: TRBJ2-2
V: TRBV6-5
D: -
size: -
CDR3: CASSYQGLNTGELFF
DNA: TGTGCCAGCAGTTACCAGGGACTTAACACCGGGGAGCTGTTTTTT

J: TRBJ2-1
V: TRBV10-3
D: TRBD2
size: -
CDR3: CAISPQGGSGSRNEQFF
DNA: TGTGCCATCAGCCCCCAGGGTGGTAGCGGGAGTAGAAATGAGCAGTTCTTC

J: TRBJ2-7
V: TRBV6-4
D: TRBD1
size: few
CDR3: CASSDHRTGIPYEQYF
DNA: TGTGCCAGCAGTGACCACCGGACAGGGATTCCCTACGAGCAGTACTTC

J: TRBJ2-7
V: TRBV27
D: -
size: few
CDR3: CASSKLTPGHRELYEQYF
DNA: TGTGCCAGCAGCAAACTTACACCGGGACACCGAGAGTTATACGAGCAGTACTTC

J: TRBJ1-1
V: TRBV27
D: TRBD1
size: -
CDR3: CASTTDRGQNTEAFF
DNA: TGTGCCAGCACCACGGACAGGGGGCAAAACACTGAAGCTTTCTTT

J: TRBJ1-2
V: TRBV6-6
D: TRBD1
size: once
CDR3: CASSTGTGGFNYGYTF
DNA: TGTGCCAGCAGTACCGGGACAGGGGGTTTTAACTATGGCTACACCTTC

J: TRBJ2-7
V: TRBV27
D: TRBD2
size: -
CDR3: CASSLNGLAGGYEQYF
DNA: TGTGCCAGCAGTTTAAACGGACTAGCGGGAGGGTACGAGCAGTACTTC

J: TRBJ2-2
V: TRBV6-4
D: -
size: -
CDR3: CASSPDTDTGELFF
DNA: TGTGCCAGCAGTCCGGACACTGACACCGGGGAGCTGTTTTTT

J: TRBJ1-1
V: TRBV19
D: -
size: few
CDR3: CASSPRRGGITEAFF
DNA: TGTGCCAGTAGTCCAAGGAGGGGCGGGATCACTGAAGCTTTCTTT

J: TRBJ2-7
V: TRBV11-2
D: -
size: -
CDR3: CATRYRDYDYEQYF
DNA: TGTGCCACCCGATACAGGGATTATGACTACGAGCAGTACTTC

J: TRBJ2-2
V: TRBV9
D: -
size: -
CDR3: CASSVVGYGTGELFF
DNA: TGTGCCAGCAGCGTAGTCGGATACGGGACCGGGGAGCTGTTTTTT

J: TRBJ2-5
V: TRBV5-1
D: TRBD2
size: -
CDR3: CASSAHSPLAGVSETQYF
DNA: TGCGCCAGCAGCGCCCACTCCCCCCTAGCGGGAGTTTCAGAGACCCAGTACTTC

J: TRBJ2-2
V: TRBV11-3
D: -
size: -
CDR3: CASSTTTTINTGELFF
DNA: TGTGCCAGCAGCACTACCACCACTATAAACACCGGGGAGCTGTTTTTT

J: TRBJ2-1
V: TRBV11-2
D: TRBD2
size: few
CDR3: CASSLVVLAGTTYNEQFF
DNA: TGTGCCAGCAGCTTAGTGGTACTAGCGGGAACTACCTACAATGAGCAGTTCTTC

J: TRBJ2-5
V: TRBV7-9
D: -
size: -
CDR3: CASSLLRGLETQYF
DNA: TGTGCCAGCAGCTTACTCAGGGGCTTGGAGACCCAGTACTTC

J: TRBJ2-7
V: TRBV18
D: TRBD2
size: -
CDR3: CASSSGTSGSYEQYF
DNA: TGTGCCAGCTCATCCGGGACTAGCGGCTCCTACGAGCAGTACTTC

J: TRBJ2-5
V: TRBV2
D: TRBD1
size: -
CDR3: CATSALDRGGQETQYF
DNA: TGTGCCACATCGGCCCTGGACAGGGGAGGACAAGAGACCCAGTACTTC

J: TRBJ1-1
V: TRBV29-1
D: -
size: -
CDR3: CSVEDLKGGAFF
DNA: TGCAGCGTTGAAGATCTTAAGGGAGGGGCTTTCTTT

J: TRBJ2-1
V: TRBV19
D: TRBD1
size: -
CDR3: CASTGQGAINEQFF
DNA: TGTGCCAGTACGGGGCAGGGGGCAATCAATGAGCAGTTCTTC

J: TRBJ2-2
V: TRBV11-3
D: TRBD2
size: -
CDR3: CASCAGGDMSGELFF
DNA: TGTGCCAGCTGTGCGGGGGGAGACATGTCCGGGGAGCTGTTTTTT

J: TRBJ2-1
V: TRBV10-2
D: TRBD2
size: -
CDR3: CASSASGRGNEQFF
DNA: TGCGCCAGCAGTGCTAGCGGGAGGGGCAATGAGCAGTTCTTC

J: TRBJ2-3
V: TRBV4-2
D: TRBD2
size: few
CDR3: CASSQDHSSGRAGNTQYF
DNA: TGTGCCAGCAGCCAAGACCATAGTAGCGGGAGGGCCGGAAATACGCAGTATTTT

J: TRBJ2-5
V: TRBV30
D: -
size: -
CDR3: CAWSPGLLNRETQYF
DNA: TGTGCCTGGAGTCCCGGTCTCCTAAACCGGGAGACCCAGTACTTC

J: TRBJ2-7
V: TRBV4-2
D: TRBD1
size: -
CDR3: CASSHTNIGGGYEQYF
DNA: TGTGCCAGCAGCCACACCAACATAGGGGGCGGTTACGAGCAGTACTTC

J: TRBJ1-3
V: TRBV27
D: TRBD1
size: -
CDR3: CASRSDRGDTIYF
DNA: TGTGCCAGCAGGTCAGACAGGGGCGACACCATATATTTT

J: TRBJ1-5
V: TRBV30
D: TRBD1
size: -
CDR3: CAWSAGTAKLQPQHF
DNA: TGTGCCTGGAGTGCGGGGACAGCCAAATTGCAGCCCCAGCATTTT

J: TRBJ1-5
V: TRBV30
D: -
size: -
CDR3: CAWSVQSGLLLPEHSNQPQHF
DNA: TGTGCCTGGAGTGTACAATCAGGACTCCTACTTCCCGAGCATAGCAATCAGCCCCAGCATTTT

J: TRBJ2-2
V: TRBV7-2
D: -
size: -
CDR3: CASSFYAAGPSGELFF
DNA: TGTGCCAGCAGCTTCTATGCGGCGGGACCGAGCGGGGAGCTGTTTTTT

J: TRBJ2-1
V: TRBV4-3
D: TRBD2
size: -
CDR3: CASSQPGGRNEQFF
DNA: TGCGCCAGCAGCCAGCCGGGGGGTCGGAATGAGCAGTTCTTC

J: TRBJ2-1
V: TRBV29-1
D: TRBD1
size: few
CDR3: CSVPTQGMNEQFF
DNA: TGCAGCGTACCAACACAGGGGATGAATGAGCAGTTCTTC

J: TRBJ2-7
V: TRBV27
D: -
size: few
CDR3: CASSPWAKPYEQYF
DNA: TGTGCCAGCAGTCCATGGGCCAAACCTTACGAGCAGTACTTC